The present TCR beta chain was sequenced within a study of T cells in Graves' hyperthyroidism and ophthalmopathy. TCR beta CDR3 regions were amplified from RNA. Carried out on the TCR CDR3, a first-round RT-PCR used the HTBI primer set. TCRdb processed the multiplex PCR reads anew with MiXCR; each CDR3 protein has one entry. Of about 840,000 distinct CDR3 sequences in the sample, over 35% were seen once. Study findings and constraints: Progression to ophthalmopathy was predicted a median of approximately 6.4 months early. A 13 V-J signature model discriminated ophthalmopathy versus stable hyperthyroidism.

CDR1 and CDR2 from the germline V gene are SQVTM and ANQGSEA. Counting both end residues, the CDR3 totals 11 amino acids. Over 18 months, lack of ophthalmopathy progression marked Graves' hyperthyroidism as stable. From around 11 ml of fresh peripheral blood, PBMCs were isolated. As to this clonotype: Its matching antigen is unknown. Because the CDR3 is missing its conserved closing phenylalanine or tryptophan, this is likely a read error. The DNA is omitted, as the CDR3 cannot be located on it reliably, and the CDR3 follows TCRdb's listing.

The sequencing input was blood. The receptor was isolated from a man aged 18 to 29 with Graves' hyperthyroidism. The chain has TRBV29-1 and TRBJ1-1; the listed D gene, TRBD1, was not tested against the DNA. This chain's CDR3 is CSVQEGGVRFS.